A single T cell receptor (beta chain) is shown here with its context. Its antigen has not been determined. Base quality data are lacking; no much larger clone is found one base away. Including cysteine and phenylalanine, the CDR3 has 14 amino acids. Only CDR3 DNA is held: 42 bases, read in frame from base 1. Trimming takes 3 bases from V and 2 bases from J, and the germline ends sit 10 bases apart. The germline V gene encodes CDR1 KGHSH and CDR2 LQKENI. This entry is derived from a study of identifying expanded T cells in peripheral blood (dated by TCRdb to between 2018 and 2021). With regard to the full study: Separate aliquots of the same genomic DNA pool were sequenced to produce technical replicates, and four replicates were compared in pairs.

Here is what the overall study found, with its caveats: The authors expected biological variance in healthy repertoires might increase further over much longer intervals such as months to years. Variance in clone template counts between approximately 2-week samples significantly increased with total template count across all healthy donors. The binomial model flagged around 1.1 differentially abundant clones between technical replicates, compared with approximately 16 over around two weeks and 18 to 20 over about 4 weeks. The beta-binomial model significantly reduced the number of clones called differentially abundant and the false-positive rate across all healthy-donor time intervals.

TCRbeta CDR3 regions were profiled with the immunoSEQ Assay using bias-controlled multiplex PCR amplification of genomic DNA. The study's processing was this. To quantify the absolute abundance of each unique TCRbeta CDR3 region, the sequences were collapsed and filtered. Differential abundance was tested with a binomial (Fisher-equivalent) model and with a beta-binomial model adding time-dependent variance fitted from healthy donors. Clones with fewer than 5 combined templates were removed, and a clone was called differentially abundant if the clone's Benjamini-Hochberg FDR was below 0.01. Using the form v = (b*log(k)+a)^2, the beta-binomial variance was modeled as a function of the total template count across the two samples. TCRdb's version of the immuneACCESS table is confined to in-frame rearrangements and falls short of the full clone set. An unresolved V gene accounts for under half of the shortfall where checked; the remainder is of unknown origin. The V and J calls and clone size are taken from that table; D and trimming were inferred from the DNA. This sample holds 100,000 or so clones; approximately 90% were observed only once. The top ten clonotypes cover 15% to 20% of the sample.

During the collection period, no infections or other immune events were recorded for the healthy donors. Blood repertoires from healthy donors were used as a training cohort for calibrating time-dependent variance in a beta-binomial model of differential abundance of T-cell clones. The training cohort was composed of roughly ten healthy donors, 3 female and 7 male. An age range of roughly 25 to 70 years, with an average of 43 years, was recorded for the donors. Whole blood was collected from each healthy donor at three time points spaced 2 to 3 weeks apart and obtained from a commercial supplier. For immunosequencing, genomic DNA was extracted from whole blood that had not been sorted.

The source of this sequence is a person between 18 and 69 years old in good health. Sequencing input: blood. The rearranged segments are TRBV18 and TRBJ1-1, with TRBD1 perhaps the D gene, on 5 matching bases. The nucleotide sequence is TGTGCCAGCTCACCCGGGACGAAAAACACTGAAGCTTTCTTT. This yields the protein CASSPGTKNTEAFF. Where the CDR3 stops, the reference TRBV18 and TRBJ1-1 genes take over; the full variable domain is NAGVMQNPRHLVRRRGQEARLRCSPMKGHSHVYWYRQLPEEGLKFMVYLQKENIIDESGMPKERFSAEFPKEGPSILRIQQVVRGDSAAYFCASSPGTKNTEAFFGQGTRLTVV.